The 31 T cell receptor beta chains in this list originate from one sample, sequenced in a study of response to subunit inactivated influenza vaccine. TCRdb called the RT-PCR reads again in MiXCR, with one record for every CDR3 protein. The data contain about 700,000 distinct CDR3 sequences, around 14% of them singletons. The sequencing here drew on PBMCs from blood, taken less than 15 days before vaccination. The origin of the receptors is a man between 45 and 60 years old who received an inactivated influenza vaccine.

The chain links TRBV6-1 to TRBJ2-1; TRBD2 matches at 10 bases. V lost 4 bases and J lost 6; bases outside the gene matches: 9. This CDR3 comprises 16 residues. Germline-derived CDR1 and CDR2 are MNHNS and SASEGT. CDR3 DNA: TGTGCCAGCAGTGGGGTCGGGGTAGCGGGGGGCAATGAGCAGTTCTTC. It yields the protein CASSGVGVAGGNEQFF.

This clonotype was recorded at least ten times. The chain is built from TRBV27 and TRBJ1-5, with D possibly matching TRBD1 (5 bases). The CDR3 is 19 amino acids. V shed 8 bases and J shed 0 bases, with 26 bases lying between them. Germline CDR1 is MNHEY and CDR2 is SMNVEV (reference sequence). The CDR3 sequence: CASSVEAPTAPYSNQPQHF. DNA for the CDR3: TGTGCCAGCTCCGTAGAAGCCCCGACAGCCCCCTATAGCAATCAGCCCCAGCATTTT.

As to this clonotype: This may stem from a read error, because a much larger clone lies one nucleotide away. V and J are TRBV4-2 and TRBJ2-1; 9 bases match TRBD2. Germline V gene sequence: CDR1 LGHNA, CDR2 YNFKEQ. The CDR3 is 19 residues long. The CDR3 here is CASNQDRTFVAGEDNEQFF. The CDR3 DNA sequence: TGTGCCAGCAACCAAGATCGGACGTTCGTAGCGGGGGAGGACAATGAGCAGTTCTTC.

The table lists this clonotype with a few counts. V and J are TRBV6-5 and TRBJ2-5; D unresolved. The CDR3 contains 15 residues. Germline V gives CDR1 MNHEY, CDR2 SVGAGI. The V gene lost 2 bases and the J gene lost 5 bases, with 15 bases spanning the gap. Written as DNA, the CDR3 is TGTGCCAGCAGTTACGGTCAACGGAGCCAGGAGACCCAGTACTTC. Translation: CASSYGQRSQETQYF.

The genes are TRBV12-3 or TRBV12-4 and TRBJ2-5, with D maybe TRBD2 (6 bases). This CDR3 has 15 residues. Trimming stripped 4 bases from V and 4 bases from J, with 16 bases between. The CDR3 coding sequence is TGTGCCAGCAGTTGGGGGGTAGCTGAAAGAGAGACCCAGTACTTC. Its translation: CASSWGVAERETQYF.

V and J are TRBV4-1 and TRBJ2-3; D not resolved. CDR3 length: 13 amino acids. V lost 1 base and J lost 14, with 16 bases in between. The germline gives CDR1 MGHRA, CDR2 YSYEKL. CDR3 sequence: CASSQAAGFDLYF. CDR3 DNA: TGCGCCAGCAGCCAAGCGGCCGGCTTCGATTTGTATTTT.

This chain joins TRBV6-2 or TRBV6-3 and TRBJ2-5; 7 bases fit TRBD1. V shed 8 bases and J 4 bases; nucleotides not matched to a gene: 7. In germline, CDR1 is MNHEY, CDR2 SVGEGT. This CDR3 is built from 13 residues. CDR3 sequence: CASQTDRLETQYF. As DNA, the CDR3 is TGTGCCAGCCAAACGGACAGGTTAGAGACCCAGTACTTC.

In its sample, this clonotype was seen a few times. V usage is TRBV5-5 and J usage is TRBJ2-5, with 9 positions matching TRBD2. The CDR3 has 16 amino acids. Germline assignment: CDR1 SGHKS and CDR2 YYEKEE (reference sequence). Trimming removed 0 bases from V and 0 bases from J; junction bases left unmatched: 3. As DNA, the CDR3 is TGTGCCAGCAGCTTGGCCCTAGCGGGAAACCAAGAGACCCAGTACTTC. Protein sequence: CASSLALAGNQETQYF.

This clonotype came up a few times. The rearrangement uses TRBV21-1 and TRBJ2-7. TRBV21-1 corresponds to a pseudogene. The CDR3 is 9 residues long. The CDR3 region has the DNA TGTGCCAGCACGCCCGAGCAGTACTTC. Protein product: CASTPEQYF.

This clonotype came up a few times. This chain connects TRBV10-3 to TRBJ2-6, with 9 bases fitting TRBD1. V was pared by 6 bases and J by 2 bases, with 2 bases of the junction left unmatched. Germline V lookup: CDR1 ENHRY, CDR2 SYGVKD. The CDR3 loop spans 15 amino acids. CDR3 protein: CAIRQGATGANVLTF. For the CDR3, the DNA is TGTGCCATCAGACAGGGGGCAACTGGGGCCAACGTCCTGACTTTC.

J is TRBJ2-7 and V is TRBV4-1; tentative D call: TRBD1 (5 bases). Germline V gives CDR1 MGHRA, CDR2 YSYEKL. V dropped 1 base and J dropped 2 bases, with 9 bases sitting between them. The CDR3 loop spans 14 amino acids. CDR3 coding DNA: TGCGCCAGCAGCCAAGTGCAGGGTACCTACGAGCAGTACTTC. Its protein product is CASSQVQGTYEQYF.

This clonotype was seen only a few times. CDR3 DNA sequence: TGCAGTGCTGGCCGGTCCTCCTACGAGCAGTACTTC. Its protein is CSAGRSSYEQYF. The chain combines TRBV20-1 with TRBJ2-7; D call uncertain. The CDR3 length is 12 residues. Trimming removed 5 bases at V and 0 bases at J, with 8 bases between. The germline CDR1 and CDR2 sequences are DFQATT and SNEGSKA (reference sequence).

This clonotype was seen only a few times. The chain employs TRBV12-3 or TRBV12-4 and TRBJ1-1; D remains unclear. The ends were cut back, 1 base at V and 4 bases at J, with 7 bases in the middle. This CDR3 region has 13 residues. The CDR3 region is CASSLDQFTEAFF. Written as DNA, the CDR3 is TGTGCCAGCAGTTTAGATCAGTTCACTGAAGCTTTCTTT.

This clonotype was counted only a few times. This chain joins TRBV3-1 and TRBJ1-4, with D hard to call. V shed 5 bases and J shed 5 bases, with 12 bases lying between them. CDR1 LGHDT and CDR2 YNNKEL come from the germline V gene (reference sequence). The CDR3 spans 14 residues. The CDR3 coding sequence is TGTGCCAGCAGCTCCCTCAGAGGAAATGAAAAACTGTTTTTT. Translation gives CASSSLRGNEKLFF.

The gene calls are TRBV5-1 and TRBJ2-1; 9 bases map to TRBD2. V shed 3 bases and J 3 bases; nucleotides not matched to a gene: 4. CDR3 length: 15 residues. CDR1 and CDR2 from the germline V gene are SGHRS and YFSETQ. CDR3 in DNA: TGCGCCAGCAGCTCTCCTAGCGGGGTCTACAATGAGCAGTTCTTC. Translating gives CASSSPSGVYNEQFF.

This clonotype occurred a few times. The J gene is TRBJ2-5, the V gene TRBV29-1; no clear D. This CDR3 is 10 amino acids long. The germline V gene encodes CDR1 SQVTM and CDR2 ANQGSEA. The V end lost 5 bases, the J end lost 2 bases, and 3 bases lay between the germline ends. The CDR3 reads CSVLQETQYF. CDR3 nucleotide sequence: TGCAGCGTTTTACAAGAGACCCAGTACTTC.

This clonotype occurred a few times. This chain links TRBV11-2 with TRBJ2-1; the match to TRBD2 covers 10 bases. Trimming cost V 2 bases and J 0 bases; bases outside gene matches: 7. CDR1 SGHAT and CDR2 FQNNGV come from the germline V gene. CDR3 size: 18 residues. As DNA, the CDR3 is TGTGCCAGCAGCTTAAGGTTGGCTAGCGGGAGCTCCTACAATGAGCAGTTCTTC. This encodes CASSLRLASGSSYNEQFF.

The chain recombines TRBV4-3 with TRBJ2-2; 11 positions agree with TRBD2. Trimming removed 4 bases from V and 7 bases from J; junction bases left unmatched: 11. This CDR3 spans 17 amino acids. Per germline, CDR1 LGHNA and CDR2 YSLEER. The CDR3 reads CASSPGLAEEPGGELFF. The DNA of the CDR3 is TGCGCCAGCAGCCCGGGACTAGCGGAGGAACCGGGCGGGGAGCTGTTTTTT.

A single count supports this clonotype. The V gene is TRBV20-1, the J gene TRBJ2-7; a possible D gene is TRBD1 (5 bases). The V and J ends lost 0 bases and 3 bases respectively, with 12 bases between them. Per the germline V gene, CDR1 is DFQATT and CDR2 is SNEGSKA (reference sequence). The CDR3 totals 14 residues. CDR3 sequence: CSARDGAGNYEQYF. The CDR3 DNA reads as TGCAGTGCTAGAGATGGGGCAGGGAACTACGAGCAGTACTTC.

The chain has TRBV28 and TRBJ2-6; 16 bases map to TRBD2. The CDR3 spans 18 residues. Per germline, CDR1 MDHEN and CDR2 SYDVKM. The J segment lost 2 bases and the V segment lost 5 bases, leaving 3 bases of the junction unmatched. The CDR3 loop is CASSLGLAGGPGANVLTF. In DNA, the CDR3 is TGTGCCAGCAGTCTGGGACTAGCGGGGGGGCCTGGGGCCAACGTCCTGACTTTC.

In its sample, this clonotype was seen a few times. V is TRBV12-3 or TRBV12-4 and J is TRBJ2-1; TRBD2 might be the D (5 bases). The ends were cut back, 3 bases at V and 4 bases at J, with 7 bases in the middle. The CDR3 is 13 amino acids. CDR3 amino acids: CASSFGKYNEQFF. DNA for the CDR3: TGTGCCAGCAGTTTCGGGAAATACAATGAGCAGTTCTTC.

The J gene is TRBJ1-6, the V gene TRBV10-3; tentative D call: TRBD1 (6 bases). The V and J ends lost 6 bases and 6 bases respectively, with 12 bases between them. There are 14 residues in the CDR3. The germline V gene has CDR1 ENHRY and CDR2 SYGVKD. The CDR3, as DNA: TGTGCCATCAGCGTGGACAGACTTAATTCACCCCTCCACTTT. Protein product: CAISVDRLNSPLHF.

The chain couples TRBV4-3 to TRBJ2-2, with D hard to call. V dropped 0 bases and J dropped 6 bases, with 11 bases sitting between them. This CDR3 comprises 15 residues. Germline V lookup: CDR1 LGHNA, CDR2 YSLEER. The CDR3 DNA sequence: TGCGCCAGCAGCCAAGACCGGCTAGTAGCCGGGGAGCTGTTTTTT. It is translated as CASSQDRLVAGELFF.

V gene TRBV7-9 combines with J gene TRBJ1-2, with 10 nucleotides matching TRBD1. The CDR3 covers 15 residues. Germline loops: CDR1 SEHNR, CDR2 FQNEAQ (reference sequence). The V segment lost 5 bases and the J segment 7 bases; nucleotides outside the gene matches: 10. CDR3 in DNA: TGTGCCAGCAGCACCAGACAGGGGGCCTCGGGTGGCTACACCTTC. Translation gives CASSTRQGASGGYTF. The variable domain in full, completed from reference TRBV7-9 and TRBJ1-2, reads DTGVSQNPRHKITKRGQNVTFRCDPISEHNRLYWYRQTLGQGPEFLTYFQNEAQLEKSRLLSDRFSAERPKGSFSTLEIQRTEQGDSAMYLCASSTRQGASGGYTFGSGTRLTVV.

This chain uses TRBV20-1 with TRBJ2-3, with unresolved D. The CDR3 is 12 residues long. V was trimmed by 4 bases and J by 5 bases, leaving 10 bases between them. Germline CDR1 reads DFQATT; CDR2 reads SNEGSKA (reference sequence). The CDR3 here is CSAIPDRDTQYF. In nucleotides, the CDR3 is TGCAGTGCTATTCCGGACCGAGATACGCAGTATTTT.

This chain connects TRBV29-1 to TRBJ2-4; a weak D match, TRBD2 (5 bases). Trimming cost V 4 bases and J 1 base, with 14 bases left between them. The CDR3 extends over 15 amino acids. Germline V gene lookup returns CDR1 SQVTM and CDR2 ANQGSEA. The CDR3 DNA reads as TGCAGCGTTGTTTCGGGTCCGGGGGCCAAAAACATTCAGTACTTC. Its translation is CSVVSGPGAKNIQYF.

This clonotype was picked up a small number of times. The V call is TRBV7-2, the J call TRBJ2-7; D gene ambiguous. Germline V lookup: CDR1 SGHTA, CDR2 FQGNSA. This CDR3 has 12 residues. With 6 bases removed from V and 6 bases from J, the gap between germline ends came to 12 bases. CDR3 sequence reads: CASSREIGEQYF. The CDR3 DNA follows: TGTGCCAGCAGTCGCGAGATTGGCGAGCAGTACTTC. Drawing the rest from reference TRBV7-2 and TRBJ2-7, the complete variable domain is GAGVSQSPSNKVTEKGKDVELRCDPISGHTALYWYRQSLGQGLEFLIYFQGNSAPDKSGLPSDRFSAERTGGSVSTLTIQRTQQEDSAVYLCASSREIGEQYFGPGTRLTVT.

The chain recombines TRBV4-3 with TRBJ2-7; D may be TRBD1 or TRBD2 (5 bases each). V gave up 0 bases and J gave up 2 bases, with 8 bases separating them. Germline CDR1 is LGHNA and CDR2 is YSLEER. The CDR3 loop spans 14 amino acids. CDR3 bases: TGCGCCAGCAGCCAAGATGGGGGAACCTACGAGCAGTACTTC. Its protein is CASSQDGGTYEQYF.

V and J are TRBV6-2 or TRBV6-3 and TRBJ2-7, with 10 bases aligning to TRBD1. This CDR3 spans 14 amino acids. Germline lookup yields CDR1 MNHEY and CDR2 SVGEGT. The trim removed 6 bases at V and 5 bases at J, leaving 7 bases unmatched. The CDR3 DNA sequence: TGTGCCAGCAGCCCCGGGACAGGGGTCCACGAGCAGTACTTC. Translating it yields CASSPGTGVHEQYF.

There are a few counts of this clonotype. This rearrangement joins TRBV7-9 to TRBJ1-2, with D unclear. Between the trimmed V and J ends, which lost 1 base and 0 bases, there was a span of 9 bases. The CDR3 is 15 residues long. Per germline, CDR1 SEHNR and CDR2 FQNEAQ (reference sequence). The CDR3 DNA reads TGTGCCAGCAGCTTAGTCTCCGGTTCTAACTATGGCTACACCTTC. Its protein is CASSLVSGSNYGYTF.

This clonotype was seen many times. This chain links TRBV5-5 with TRBJ1-1; D unresolved. Germline lookup yields CDR1 SGHKS and CDR2 YYEKEE (reference sequence). V was shortened by 0 bases and J by 1 base, with 10 bases between the two germline ends. The CDR3 is 15 amino acids. Written as DNA, the CDR3 is TGTGCCAGCAGCTTGGAGTGGTTACCGAACACTGAAGCTTTCTTT. As protein: CASSLEWLPNTEAFF.